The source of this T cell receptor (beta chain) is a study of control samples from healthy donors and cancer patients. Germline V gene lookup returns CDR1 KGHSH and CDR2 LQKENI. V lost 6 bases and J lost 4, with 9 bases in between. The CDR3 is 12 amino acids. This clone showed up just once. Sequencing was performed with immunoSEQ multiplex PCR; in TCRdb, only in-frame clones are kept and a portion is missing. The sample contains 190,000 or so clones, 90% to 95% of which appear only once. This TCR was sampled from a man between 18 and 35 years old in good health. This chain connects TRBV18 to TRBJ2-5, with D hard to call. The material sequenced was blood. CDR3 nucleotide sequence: TGTGCCAGCTCCCTCCGGACAGAGACCCAGTACTTC. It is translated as CASSLRTETQYF.